This T cell receptor beta chain was sequenced for a study of T cells in Graves' hyperthyroidism and ophthalmopathy. This CDR3 has 15 residues. V lost 3 bases to trimming and J lost 7 bases; unmatched junction nucleotides: 12. Germline assignment: CDR1 GTSNPN and CDR2 SVGIG (reference sequence). Amplified TCR beta CDR3 regions came from RNA transcripts. TCR CDR3 underwent first-round RT-PCR with the HTBI primer set. TCRdb reanalysed the multiplex PCR reads using MiXCR and keeps one entry per CDR3 protein. The sample contains 350,000 or so distinct CDR3 sequences, under 25% of which appear only once. The table lists this clonotype with many counts.

The origin of this receptor is a woman in her 50s with Graves' hyperthyroidism. Specimen: blood. The V call is TRBV30, the J call TRBJ1-5; 7 nucleotides match TRBD1. The CDR3 is CAWRPGTVGPQPQHF. CDR3 DNA sequence: TGTGCCTGGAGGCCCGGGACAGTCGGACCCCAGCCCCAGCATTTT.